This TCR beta chain was documented in a study of cytomegalovirus exposure and HLA in healthy donors. V was shortened by 1 base and J by 8 bases, with 19 bases between the two germline ends. Germline V gives CDR1 SGHRS, CDR2 YFSETQ. The CDR3 sequence is 16 residues long. This clone was recorded once. The antigen is undetermined. Repertoires were generated with immunoSEQ multiplex PCR, while TCRdb's copy carries only in-frame clones and drops some. The repertoire holds approximately 200,000 clones, with 65% to 90% as singletons. The study, taken as a whole, reports: Investigators reported 150 to 200 TCR beta chains as tied to cytomegalovirus.

The J gene is TRBJ2-1, the V gene TRBV5-1, with TRBD2 as a possible D gene (6 bases). This sequence originates from a young woman in good health and CMV-seropositive. Specimen: PBMCs. The CDR3 is CASSLLGNPGVDEQFF. CDR3 sequence (DNA): TGCGCCAGCAGCTTGTTGGGGAACCCGGGGGTAGATGAGCAGTTCTTC. Combining the CDR3 with reference TRBV5-1 and TRBJ2-1 gives the whole variable domain KAGVTQTPRYLIKTRGQQVTLSCSPISGHRSVSWYQQTPGQGLQFLFEYFSETQRNKGNFPGRFSGRQFSNSRSEMNVSTLELGDSALYLCASSLLGNPGVDEQFFGPGTRLTVL.